The 22 T cell receptor beta chains below all came from one sample that was sequenced in a study of cytomegalovirus exposure and HLA in healthy donors. Primers: 60 Vbeta forward and 13 Jbeta reverse. TCRdb's table, derived via immunoSEQ multiplex PCR, lists solely in-frame clones and lacks some. This table has approximately 27,000 clones, roughly 68% appearing once. The sequenced sample consisted of PBMCs. Receptors originate from a woman aged 45-60 years in good health and CMV-seronegative.

This clone occurred a few times. The chain has TRBV6-4 and TRBJ1-2; D gene ambiguous. This CDR3 contains 14 residues. V was pared by 6 bases and J by 8 bases, with 19 bases between. Germline V gene sequence: CDR1 MRHNA, CDR2 SNTAGT. The CDR3 sequence is CASRSGETVTGYTF. The DNA for the CDR3 is TGTGCCAGCAGATCGGGAGAGACCGTTACCGGCTACACCTTC.

The rearrangement joins TRBV5-1 to TRBJ2-4; 8 nucleotides line up with TRBD1. CDR3 length: 14 residues. CDR1 SGHRS and CDR2 YFSETQ come from the germline V gene. Trimming at V came to 5 bases and at J to 6 bases, leaving 7 bases not matched to a gene. The CDR3 DNA is TGCGCCAGCAGTAAAGCCGGGACAGGAAACATTCAGTACTTC. This translates into CASSKAGTGNIQYF.

This chain connects TRBV7-9 to TRBJ2-2, with 7 bases identical to TRBD1. The CDR3 contains 13 residues. The V segment lost 5 bases and the J segment 7 bases; nucleotides outside the gene matches: 4. Germline V gives CDR1 SEHNR, CDR2 FQNEAQ (reference sequence). The CDR3 region has the DNA TGTGCCAGCAGCCCTGACAGGGACGGGGAGCTGTTTTTT. It encodes CASSPDRDGELFF.

V and J are TRBV5-6 and TRBJ1-5, with D possibly TRBD1 on 6 matching bases. From germline, CDR1 is SGHDT and CDR2 YYEEEE. The CDR3 is made up of 15 amino acids. Trimming took 0 bases from V and 6 from J, leaving 13 bases between them. The CDR3 spells CASSLAQGKVQPQHF. The CDR3 DNA reads TGTGCCAGCAGCTTGGCCCAGGGGAAAGTTCAGCCCCAGCATTTT.

This clone has more than one count but fewer than ten. The chain links TRBV28 to TRBJ1-1; D gene uncertain. Germline loops: CDR1 MDHEN, CDR2 SYDVKM. Trimming cost V 2 bases and J 7 bases, with 8 bases left between them. This CDR3 spans 12 amino acids. CDR3 nucleotide sequence: TGTGCCAGCAGTTTAATGGAGAATGAAGCTTTCTTT. As protein: CASSLMENEAFF.

This clone was counted a few times. J is TRBJ2-5 and V is TRBV5-1; 7 nucleotides align to TRBD2. CDR3 length: 14 amino acids. V gave up 3 bases and J gave up 5 bases; unmatched junction bases: 7. The germline gives CDR1 SGHRS, CDR2 YFSETQ. As DNA, the CDR3 is TGCGCCAGCAGCTCCAGGACTAGTGTCGAGACCCAGTACTTC. Its protein is CASSSRTSVETQYF.

This clone has a single count. This chain joins TRBV7-9 and TRBJ1-3, with 7 positions matching TRBD1. V lost 1 base and J lost 2; bases outside the gene matches: 5. Germline CDR1 and CDR2: SEHNR and FQNEAQ (reference sequence). The CDR3 runs 16 residues. CDR3 sequence reads: CASSLGVTGTGNTIYF. The CDR3 DNA is TGTGCCAGCAGCTTAGGAGTGACAGGGACTGGAAACACCATATATTTT.

This clone appeared once. The rearrangement links TRBV29-1 to TRBJ2-5; a possible D gene is TRBD1 (6 bases). V was shortened by 7 bases and J by 4 bases, with 13 bases between the two germline ends. The CDR3 is made up of 12 amino acids. The germline V gene has CDR1 SQVTM and CDR2 ANQGSEA. The CDR3 is CSAGLGAETQYF. DNA for the CDR3: TGCAGCGCTGGACTGGGGGCAGAGACCCAGTACTTC.

V and J are TRBV5-1 and TRBJ1-2; 8 bases are shared with TRBD1. Germline CDR1 and CDR2: SGHRS and YFSETQ. The length of the CDR3 is 15 residues. Unmatched junction bases numbered 11, after V lost 4 bases and J lost 6 bases. CDR3 DNA: TGCGCCAGCAGCCCCCCCAACAGGGGGTTGGATGGCTACACCTTC. This translates into CASSPPNRGLDGYTF.

The CDR3 sequence: CAIDRESTDTQYF. For the CDR3, the DNA is TGTGCCATCGACAGGGAAAGCACAGATACGCAGTATTTT. The chain couples TRBV6-1 to TRBJ2-3, with 7 positions matching TRBD1. V dropped 10 bases and J dropped 0; count of bases not matched to a gene: 4. CDR3 length equals 13 residues. The germline V gene has CDR1 MNHNS and CDR2 SASEGT.

The rearrangement joins TRBV13 to TRBJ2-3; TRBD1 aligns across 10 bases. V lost 9 bases, J lost 4 bases, and 4 bases stayed unmatched. Germline-derived CDR1 and CDR2 are PRHDT and FYEKMQ (reference sequence). CDR3 length: 13 residues. DNA for the CDR3: TGTGCCAGTGGGACAGGGGATTCAGATACGCAGTATTTT. Translated, it gives CASGTGDSDTQYF.

The chain combines TRBV19 with TRBJ1-4, with 7 bases matching TRBD1. The germline V gene has CDR1 LNHDA and CDR2 SQIVND (reference sequence). The CDR3 has 13 residues. Unmatched junction bases numbered 4, after V lost 8 bases and J lost 4 bases. The CDR3 nucleotides are TGTGCCAGTCAGACAGGGTTTAATGAAAAACTGTTTTTT. It yields the protein CASQTGFNEKLFF.

This clone occurred a few times. The chain is built from TRBV2 and TRBJ1-1, with a possible D match to TRBD1 (6 bases). Germline V gene lookup returns CDR1 SNHLY and CDR2 FYNNEI. The germline V and J ends were trimmed by 6 bases and 0 bases, with 17 bases remaining between them. The CDR3 runs to 16 residues. In DNA form, the CDR3 reads TGTGCCAGCAGAGACGGACAGCCCATTGTGAACACTGAAGCTTTCTTT. Protein sequence: CASRDGQPIVNTEAFF.

V is TRBV7-6 and J is TRBJ1-4, with 11 positions matching TRBD1. The germline V gene has CDR1 SGHVS and CDR2 FNYEAQ. Trimming at V came to 5 bases and at J to 7 bases, leaving 6 bases not matched to a gene. This CDR3 region has 15 residues. This chain's CDR3 is CASSPGQGAGEKLFF. The DNA of the CDR3 is TGTGCCAGCAGCCCCGGACAGGGGGCAGGTGAAAAACTGTTTTTT.

Only one count was recorded for this clone. V gene TRBV5-6 combines with J gene TRBJ2-6; D is unresolved. The CDR3 length is 13 residues. The V end lost 1 base, the J end lost 4 bases, and 3 bases lay between the germline ends. Germline V gene sequence: CDR1 SGHDT, CDR2 YYEEEE. The chain's CDR3 is CASSLSGANVLTF. In DNA, the CDR3 is TGTGCCAGCAGCTTGTCAGGGGCCAACGTCCTGACTTTC.

The chain couples TRBV6-5 to TRBJ1-5; D not certain. With 2 bases removed from V and 2 bases from J, the gap between germline ends came to 7 bases. Germline CDR1 is MNHEY and CDR2 is SVGAGI. This CDR3 has 14 residues. The CDR3 DNA follows: TGTGCCAGCAGTTACGGGCAGGGCAATCAGCCCCAGCATTTT. Protein product: CASSYGQGNQPQHF.

This clone turned up a few times. This chain uses TRBV7-9 with TRBJ1-5, with TRBD1 matching 8 bases. CDR3 size: 14 residues. Per germline, CDR1 SEHNR and CDR2 FQNEAQ (reference sequence). The trim removed 1 base at V and 6 bases at J, leaving 2 bases unmatched. The CDR3 DNA follows: TGTGCCAGCAGCTTAGAGACAGGGGCTCAGCCCCAGCATTTT. It codes for CASSLETGAQPQHF.

The chain couples TRBV28 to TRBJ1-2; 9 nucleotides align to TRBD1. V trimming: 5 bases; J trimming: 1 base; junction bases outside the gene matches: 8. Germline values: CDR1 MDHEN, CDR2 SYDVKM. The CDR3 has 16 amino acids. DNA of the CDR3: TGTGCCAGCAGTCACCTACAGGGGGCCGGTAACTATGGCTACACCTTC. Protein sequence: CASSHLQGAGNYGYTF.

The chain joins TRBV7-6 to TRBJ1-5, with D unclear. In germline, CDR1 is SGHVS, CDR2 FNYEAQ. The V end was cut by 10 bases, the J end by 4 bases, with 8 bases between. CDR3 length: 11 residues. The chain's CDR3 is CATGSNQPQHF. Written as DNA, the CDR3 is TGTGCCACCGGTTCTAATCAGCCCCAGCATTTT.

The chain couples TRBV28 to TRBJ1-2; perhaps TRBD1 as D (6 bases). CDR3 length: 14 amino acids. Germline loops: CDR1 MDHEN, CDR2 SYDVKM. Trimming left V 5 bases short and J 3 bases short, with 13 bases between. The CDR3 region has the DNA TGTGCCAGCAGTGCCCAGGGGATTGACTATGGCTACACCTTC. Protein product: CASSAQGIDYGYTF.

This chain links TRBV18 with TRBJ2-5, with 7 bases fitting TRBD1. The CDR3 covers 14 residues. Unmatched junction bases numbered 9, after V lost 6 bases and J lost 5 bases. CDR1 KGHSH and CDR2 LQKENI come from the germline V gene. Here the CDR3 DNA reads TGTGCCAGCTCCCCTAGACAGGGACCGGAGACCCAGTACTTC. Amino acid sequence: CASSPRQGPETQYF.

This CDR3 is CASRERPSSYNEQFF. The CDR3 DNA is TGTGCCAGCAGGGAGCGCCCGAGCTCCTACAATGAGCAGTTCTTC. The chain couples TRBV2 to TRBJ2-1; no clear D gene. The CDR3 is 15 residues long. Germline V gene sequence: CDR1 SNHLY, CDR2 FYNNEI. Between the trimmed V and J ends, which lost 6 bases and 0 bases, there was a span of 12 bases.